The clone carrying this TCR beta chain was recorded many times. What it recognizes is unknown. Per germline, CDR1 SGDLS and CDR2 YYNGEE. The CDR3 runs to 12 residues. Trimming left V 4 bases short and J 5 bases short, with 9 bases between. This sample stems from a study of T-cell reconstitution after alpha-beta-depleted transplantation in children. Study-wide results and caveats: Diversity and T-cell counts at one year after transplant derived mostly from new T cells. Expanded graft clones, several hundred of them, were reportedly the source of alpha-beta T cells about two months after transplant.

Preparing the TCRbeta library involved the use of unique molecular identifiers. MiXCR was run by TCRdb on the PCR reads, yielding one entry per CDR3 protein. The sample yields 200,000 or so distinct CDR3 sequences, roughly 6.3% seen once. V usage is TRBV9 and J usage is TRBJ1-2; D remains unclear. The TCR sequence derives from a girl less than two years old with combined immunodeficiency, due to receive a stem cell transplant. The sequenced sample was PBMCs, obtained before TCRalphabeta/CD19-depleted stem cell transplant. CDR3 nucleotide sequence: TGTGCCAGCAGCCCAAATCGGTATGGCTACACCTTC. Its translation is CASSPNRYGYTF. Variable domain in full (rest from reference TRBV9 and TRBJ1-2): DSGVTQTPKHLITATGQRVTLRCSPRSGDLSVYWYQQSLDQGLQFLIQYYNGEERAKGNILERFSAQQFPDLHSELNLSSLELGDSALYFCASSPNRYGYTFGSGTRLTVV.